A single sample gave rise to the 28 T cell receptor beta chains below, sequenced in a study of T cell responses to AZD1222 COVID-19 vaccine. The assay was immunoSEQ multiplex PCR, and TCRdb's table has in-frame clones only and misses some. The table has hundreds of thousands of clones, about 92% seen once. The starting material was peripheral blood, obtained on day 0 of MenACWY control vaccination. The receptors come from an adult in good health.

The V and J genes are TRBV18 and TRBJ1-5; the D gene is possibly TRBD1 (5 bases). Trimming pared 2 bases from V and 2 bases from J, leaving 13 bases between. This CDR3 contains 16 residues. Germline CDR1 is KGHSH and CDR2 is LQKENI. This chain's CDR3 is CASSPVGVGGNQPQHF. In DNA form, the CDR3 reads TGTGCCAGCTCACCAGTAGGGGTAGGGGGCAATCAGCCCCAGCATTTT.

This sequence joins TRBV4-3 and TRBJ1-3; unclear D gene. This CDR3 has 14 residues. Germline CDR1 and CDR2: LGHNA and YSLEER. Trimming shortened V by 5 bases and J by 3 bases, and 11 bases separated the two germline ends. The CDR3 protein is CASSFDGSGNTIYF. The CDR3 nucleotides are TGCGCCAGCAGCTTTGACGGTAGTGGAAACACCATATATTTT.

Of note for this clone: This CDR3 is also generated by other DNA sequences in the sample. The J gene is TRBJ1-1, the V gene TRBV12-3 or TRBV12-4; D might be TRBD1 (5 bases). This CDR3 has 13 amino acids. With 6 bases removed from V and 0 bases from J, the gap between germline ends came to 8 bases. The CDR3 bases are TGTGCCAGCAGATTGACAGTGAACACTGAAGCTTTCTTT. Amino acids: CASRLTVNTEAFF.

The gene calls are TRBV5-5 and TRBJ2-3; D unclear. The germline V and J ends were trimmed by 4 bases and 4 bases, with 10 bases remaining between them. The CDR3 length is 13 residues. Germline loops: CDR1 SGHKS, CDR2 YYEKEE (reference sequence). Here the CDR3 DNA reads TGTGCCAGCAGCACTCACTCCCCAGATACGCAGTATTTT. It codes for CASSTHSPDTQYF. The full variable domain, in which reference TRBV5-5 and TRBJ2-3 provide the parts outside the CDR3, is DAGVTQSPTHLIKTRGQQVTLRCSPISGHKSVSWYQQVLGQGPQFIFQYYEKEERGRGNFPDRFSARQFPNYSSELNVNALLLGDSALYLCASSTHSPDTQYFGPGTRLTVL.

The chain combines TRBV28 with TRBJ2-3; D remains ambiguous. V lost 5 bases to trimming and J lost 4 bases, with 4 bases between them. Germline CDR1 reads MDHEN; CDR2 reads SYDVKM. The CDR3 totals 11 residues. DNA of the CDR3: TGTGCCAGCAGTATTTCAGATACGCAGTATTTT. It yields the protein CASSISDTQYF. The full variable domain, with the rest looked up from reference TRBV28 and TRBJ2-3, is DVKVTQSSRYLVKRTGEKVFLECVQDMDHENMFWYRQDPGLGLRLIYFSYDVKMKEKGDIPEGYSVSREKKERFSLILESASTNQTSMYLCASSISDTQYFGPGTRLTVL.

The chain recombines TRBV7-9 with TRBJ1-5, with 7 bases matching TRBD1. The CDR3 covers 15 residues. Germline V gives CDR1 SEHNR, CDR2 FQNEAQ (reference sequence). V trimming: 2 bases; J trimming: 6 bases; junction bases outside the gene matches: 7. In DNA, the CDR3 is TGTGCCAGCAGCTTAACCGGACAGGCGGGTCAGCCCCAGCATTTT. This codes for CASSLTGQAGQPQHF.

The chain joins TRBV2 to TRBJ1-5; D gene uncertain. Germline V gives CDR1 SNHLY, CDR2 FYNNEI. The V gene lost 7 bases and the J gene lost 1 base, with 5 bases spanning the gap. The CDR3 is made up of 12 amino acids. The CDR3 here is CASTRSNQPQHF. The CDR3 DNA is TGTGCCAGCACCCGGAGCAATCAGCCCCAGCATTTT.

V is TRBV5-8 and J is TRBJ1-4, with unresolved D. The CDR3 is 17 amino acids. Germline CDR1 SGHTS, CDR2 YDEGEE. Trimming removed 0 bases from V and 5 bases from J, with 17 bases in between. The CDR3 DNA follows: TGTGCCAGCAGCTTGGCCCGGGTCCAAGGGATCAATGAAAAACTGTTTTTT. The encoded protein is CASSLARVQGINEKLFF.

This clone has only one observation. CDR3 nucleotide sequence: TGCAGCGTGCACGGTGGGGAGGGATCCGTCTACACCTTC. As protein: CSVHGGEGSVYTF. The chain has TRBV29-1 and TRBJ1-2; D gene uncertain. Trimming took off 6 bases at V and 10 bases at J, with 21 bases between the two ends. CDR3 length equals 13 residues. Per germline, CDR1 SQVTM and CDR2 ANQGSEA.

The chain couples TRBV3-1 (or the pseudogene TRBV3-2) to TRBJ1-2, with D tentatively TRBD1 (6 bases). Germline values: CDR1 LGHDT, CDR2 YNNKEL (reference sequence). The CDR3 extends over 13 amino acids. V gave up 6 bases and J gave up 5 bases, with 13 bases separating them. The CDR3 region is CASRGGGFYGYTF. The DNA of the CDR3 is TGTGCCAGCAGAGGAGGGGGGTTTTATGGCTACACCTTC.

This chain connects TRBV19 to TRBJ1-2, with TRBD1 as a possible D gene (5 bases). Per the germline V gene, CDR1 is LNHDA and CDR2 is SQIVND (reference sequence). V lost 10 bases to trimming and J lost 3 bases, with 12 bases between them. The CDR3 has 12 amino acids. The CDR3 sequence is CATSQEYYGYTF. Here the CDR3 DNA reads TGTGCCACCTCACAGGAGTACTATGGCTACACCTTC.

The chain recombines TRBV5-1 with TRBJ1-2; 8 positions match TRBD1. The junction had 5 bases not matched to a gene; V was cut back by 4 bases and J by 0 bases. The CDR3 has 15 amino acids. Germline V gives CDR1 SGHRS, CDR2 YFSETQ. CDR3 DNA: TGCGCCAGCAGCCCACGGACAGGGTCTAACTATGGCTACACCTTC. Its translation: CASSPRTGSNYGYTF.

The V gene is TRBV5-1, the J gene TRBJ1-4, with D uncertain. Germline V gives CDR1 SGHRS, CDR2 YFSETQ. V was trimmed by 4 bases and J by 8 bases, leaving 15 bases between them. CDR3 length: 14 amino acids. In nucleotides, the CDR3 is TGCGCCAGCAGCCAAGGGTCGTTCAAGGAAAAACTGTTTTTT. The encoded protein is CASSQGSFKEKLFF.

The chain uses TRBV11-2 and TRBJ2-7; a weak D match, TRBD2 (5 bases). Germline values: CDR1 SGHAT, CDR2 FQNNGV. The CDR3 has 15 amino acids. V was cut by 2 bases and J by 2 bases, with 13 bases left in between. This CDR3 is CASSLSSLTTYEQYF. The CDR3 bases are TGTGCCAGCAGCTTAAGCTCTCTGACTACCTACGAGCAGTACTTC. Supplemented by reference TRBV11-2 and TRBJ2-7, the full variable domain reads EAGVAQSPRYKIIEKRQSVAFWCNPISGHATLYWYQQILGQGPKLLIQFQNNGVVDDSQLPKDRFSAERLKGVDSTLKIQPAKLEDSAVYLCASSLSSLTTYEQYFGPGTRLTVT.

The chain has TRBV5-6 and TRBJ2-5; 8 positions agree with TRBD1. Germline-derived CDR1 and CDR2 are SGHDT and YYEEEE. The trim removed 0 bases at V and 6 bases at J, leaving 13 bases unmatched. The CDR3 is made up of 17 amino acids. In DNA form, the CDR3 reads TGTGCCAGCAGCTTGGGCCGACAGGGGCCTCTTTTGAAGACCCAGTACTTC. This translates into CASSLGRQGPLLKTQYF. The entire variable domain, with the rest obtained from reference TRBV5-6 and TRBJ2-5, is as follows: DAGVTQSPTHLIKTRGQQVTLRCSPKSGHDTVSWYQQALGQGPQFIFQYYEEEERQRGNFPDRFSGHQFPNYSSELNVNALLLGDSALYLCASSLGRQGPLLKTQYFGPGTRLLVL.

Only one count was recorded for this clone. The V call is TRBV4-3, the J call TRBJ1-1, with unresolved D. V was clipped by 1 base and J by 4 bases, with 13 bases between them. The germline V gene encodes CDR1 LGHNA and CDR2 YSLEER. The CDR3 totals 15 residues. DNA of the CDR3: TGCGCCAGCAGCCAAGTCCGGAGCGAGGGCACTGAAGCTTTCTTT. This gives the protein CASSQVRSEGTEAFF.

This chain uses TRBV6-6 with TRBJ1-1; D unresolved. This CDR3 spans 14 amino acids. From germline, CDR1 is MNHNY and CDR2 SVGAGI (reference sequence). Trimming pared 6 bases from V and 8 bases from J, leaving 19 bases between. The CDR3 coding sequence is TGTGCCAGCAGGGACCAAGAGGCCCCAAGAGAAGCTTTCTTT. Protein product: CASRDQEAPREAFF.

This chain's CDR3 is CASSSTGEIMAQHF. In nucleotides, the CDR3 is TGTGCCAGCAGTTCTACAGGAGAGATCATGGCCCAGCATTTT. The rearrangement joins TRBV6-5 to TRBJ1-5, with D possibly matching TRBD1 (5 bases). This CDR3 is built from 14 residues. The ends were cut back, 4 bases at V and 11 bases at J, with 18 bases in the middle. Looked up from germline, CDR1 is MNHEY and CDR2 is SVGAGI.

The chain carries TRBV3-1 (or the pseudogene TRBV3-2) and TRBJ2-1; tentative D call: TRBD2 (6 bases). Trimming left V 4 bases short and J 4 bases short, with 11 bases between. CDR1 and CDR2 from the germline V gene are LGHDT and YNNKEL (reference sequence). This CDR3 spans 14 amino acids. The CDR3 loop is CASSPSGDYNEQFF. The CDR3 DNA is TGTGCCAGCAGCCCCTCGGGAGATTACAATGAGCAGTTCTTC.

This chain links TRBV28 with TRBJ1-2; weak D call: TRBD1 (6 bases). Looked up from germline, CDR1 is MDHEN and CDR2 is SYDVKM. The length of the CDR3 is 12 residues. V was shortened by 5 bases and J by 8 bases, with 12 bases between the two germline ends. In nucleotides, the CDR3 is TGTGCCAGCAGTCCCGGACAGAGGGGCTACACCTTC. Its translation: CASSPGQRGYTF.

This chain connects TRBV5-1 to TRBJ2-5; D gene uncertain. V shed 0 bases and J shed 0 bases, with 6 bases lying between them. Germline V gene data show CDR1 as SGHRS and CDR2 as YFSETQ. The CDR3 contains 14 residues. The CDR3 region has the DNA TGCGCCAGCAGCTTGGACGTCTACCAAGAGACCCAGTACTTC. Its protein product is CASSLDVYQETQYF.

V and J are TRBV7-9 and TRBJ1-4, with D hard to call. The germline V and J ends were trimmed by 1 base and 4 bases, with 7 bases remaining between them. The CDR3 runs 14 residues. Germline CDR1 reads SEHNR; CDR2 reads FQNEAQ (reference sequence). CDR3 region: CASSLGHLNEKLFF. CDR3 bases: TGTGCCAGCAGCTTAGGTCACCTTAATGAAAAACTGTTTTTT.

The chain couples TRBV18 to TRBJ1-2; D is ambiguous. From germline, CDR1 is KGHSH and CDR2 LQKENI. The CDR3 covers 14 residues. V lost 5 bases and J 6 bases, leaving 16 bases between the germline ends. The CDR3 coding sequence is TGTGCCAGCTCAATCACGGCCTTAAAGGATGGCTACACCTTC. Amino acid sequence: CASSITALKDGYTF.

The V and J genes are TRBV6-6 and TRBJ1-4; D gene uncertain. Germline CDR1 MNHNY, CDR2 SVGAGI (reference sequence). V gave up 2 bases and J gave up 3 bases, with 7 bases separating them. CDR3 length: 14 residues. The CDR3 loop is CASSYGPPNEKLFF. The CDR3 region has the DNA TGTGCCAGCAGTTACGGACCGCCTAATGAAAAACTGTTTTTT.

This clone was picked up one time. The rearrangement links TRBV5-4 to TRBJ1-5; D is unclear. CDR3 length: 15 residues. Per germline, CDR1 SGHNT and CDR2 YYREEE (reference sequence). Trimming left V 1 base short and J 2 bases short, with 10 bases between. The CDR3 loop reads CASSLNGIGNQPQHF. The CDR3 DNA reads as TGTGCCAGCAGCTTGAATGGGATTGGCAATCAGCCCCAGCATTTT.

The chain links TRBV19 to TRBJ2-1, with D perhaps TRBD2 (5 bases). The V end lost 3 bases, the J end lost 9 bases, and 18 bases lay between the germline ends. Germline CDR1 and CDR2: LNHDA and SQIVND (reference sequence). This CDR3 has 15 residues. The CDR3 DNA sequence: TGTGCCAGTAGTATTCGGACGGCGCTGAGCGGTGAGCAGTTCTTC. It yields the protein CASSIRTALSGEQFF.

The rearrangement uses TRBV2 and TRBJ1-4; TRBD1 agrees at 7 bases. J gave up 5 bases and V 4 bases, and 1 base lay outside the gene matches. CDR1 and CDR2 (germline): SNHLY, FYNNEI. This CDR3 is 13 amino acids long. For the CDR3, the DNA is TGTGCCAGCAGTGGACAGGGAAATGAAAAACTGTTTTTT. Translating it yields CASSGQGNEKLFF.

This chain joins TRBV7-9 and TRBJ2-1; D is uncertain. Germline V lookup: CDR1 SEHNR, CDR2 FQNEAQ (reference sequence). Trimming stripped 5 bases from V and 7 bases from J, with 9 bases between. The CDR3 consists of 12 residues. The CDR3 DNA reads TGTGCCAGCAGCCCGCTACGGAATGAGCAGTTCTTC. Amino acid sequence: CASSPLRNEQFF.